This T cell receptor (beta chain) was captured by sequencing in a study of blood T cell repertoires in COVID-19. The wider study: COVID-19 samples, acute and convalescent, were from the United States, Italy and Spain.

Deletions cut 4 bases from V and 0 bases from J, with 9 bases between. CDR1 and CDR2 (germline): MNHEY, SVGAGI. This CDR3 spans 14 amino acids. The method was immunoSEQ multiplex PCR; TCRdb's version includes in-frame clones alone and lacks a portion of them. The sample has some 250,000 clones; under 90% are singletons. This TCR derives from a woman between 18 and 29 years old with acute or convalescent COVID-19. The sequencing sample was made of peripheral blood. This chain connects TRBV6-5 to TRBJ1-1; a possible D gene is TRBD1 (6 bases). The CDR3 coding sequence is TGTGCCAGCAGTTTACAGGGCATGAACACTGAAGCTTTCTTT. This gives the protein CASSLQGMNTEAFF.